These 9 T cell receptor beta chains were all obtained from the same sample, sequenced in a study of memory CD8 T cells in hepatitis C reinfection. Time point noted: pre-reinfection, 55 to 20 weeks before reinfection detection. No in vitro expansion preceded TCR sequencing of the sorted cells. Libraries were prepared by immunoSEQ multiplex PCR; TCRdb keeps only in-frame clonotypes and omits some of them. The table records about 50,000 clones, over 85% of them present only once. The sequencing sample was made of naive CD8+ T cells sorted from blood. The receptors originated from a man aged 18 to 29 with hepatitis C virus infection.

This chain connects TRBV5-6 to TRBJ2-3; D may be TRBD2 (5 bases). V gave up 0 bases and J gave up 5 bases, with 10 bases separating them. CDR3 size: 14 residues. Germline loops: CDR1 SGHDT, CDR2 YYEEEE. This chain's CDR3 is CASSLALAGDTQYF. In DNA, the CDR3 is TGTGCCAGCAGCTTGGCGCTAGCCGGAGATACGCAGTATTTT.

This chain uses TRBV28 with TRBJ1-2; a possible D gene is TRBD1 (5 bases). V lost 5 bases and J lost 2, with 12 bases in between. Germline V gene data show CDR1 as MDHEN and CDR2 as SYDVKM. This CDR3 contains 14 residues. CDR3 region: CASSPRGINYGYTF. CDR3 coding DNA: TGTGCCAGCAGTCCAAGGGGTATCAACTATGGCTACACCTTC.

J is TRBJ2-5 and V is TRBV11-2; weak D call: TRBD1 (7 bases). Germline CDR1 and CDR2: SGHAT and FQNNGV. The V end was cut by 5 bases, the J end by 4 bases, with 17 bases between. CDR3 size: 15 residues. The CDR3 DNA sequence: TGTGCCAGCAGCCCCGGAGGGGGCGGAGGAGAGACCCAGTACTTC. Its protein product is CASSPGGGGGETQYF.

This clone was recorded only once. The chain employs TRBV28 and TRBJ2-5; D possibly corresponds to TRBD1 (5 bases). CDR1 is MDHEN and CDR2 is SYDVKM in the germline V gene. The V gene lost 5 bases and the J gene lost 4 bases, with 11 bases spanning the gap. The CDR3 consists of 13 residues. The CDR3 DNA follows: TGTGCCAGCAGTCTCACAGGTCTAGAGACCCAGTACTTC. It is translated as CASSLTGLETQYF.

The CDR3 protein is CASSISAGRSYNEQFF. The CDR3, as DNA: TGTGCCAGTAGTATTTCAGCGGGACGATCCTACAATGAGCAGTTCTTC. This chain uses TRBV19 with TRBJ2-1, with 7 bases aligning to TRBD2. The CDR3 sequence is 16 residues long. J was trimmed by 1 base and V by 3 bases; bases with no gene match: 6. Per the germline V gene, CDR1 is LNHDA and CDR2 is SQIVND (reference sequence).

As DNA, the CDR3 is TGCGCCAGCACCGAATGGACTAGCGGGGGGGCAGATACGCAGTATTTT. Encoded protein: CASTEWTSGGADTQYF. The gene calls are TRBV5-1 and TRBJ2-3, with 15 bases aligning to TRBD2. V lost 6 bases to trimming and J lost 4 bases; unmatched junction nucleotides: 6. The CDR3 totals 16 residues. Germline lookup yields CDR1 SGHRS and CDR2 YFSETQ.

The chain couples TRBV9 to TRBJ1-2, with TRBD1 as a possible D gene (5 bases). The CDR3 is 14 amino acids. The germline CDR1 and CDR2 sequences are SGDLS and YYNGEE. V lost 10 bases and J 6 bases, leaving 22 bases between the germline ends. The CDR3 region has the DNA TGTGCCCGAATCTTTGTCGGGGGGGGAGATGGCTACACCTTC. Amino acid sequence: CARIFVGGGDGYTF.

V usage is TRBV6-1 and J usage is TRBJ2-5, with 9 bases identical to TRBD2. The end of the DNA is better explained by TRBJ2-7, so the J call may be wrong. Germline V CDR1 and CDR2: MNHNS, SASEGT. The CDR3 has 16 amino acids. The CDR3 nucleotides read TGTGCCAGCAGTGAACTTAGCGGGAGATACTCCTACGAGCAGTACTTC. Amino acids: CASSELSGRYSYEQYF.

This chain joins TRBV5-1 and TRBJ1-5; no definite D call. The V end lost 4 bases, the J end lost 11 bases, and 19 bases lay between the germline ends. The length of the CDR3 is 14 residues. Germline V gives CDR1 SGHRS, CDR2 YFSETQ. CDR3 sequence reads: CASSPLSGAEAQHF. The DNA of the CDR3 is TGCGCCAGCAGCCCCCTTTCCGGCGCAGAGGCCCAGCATTTT.